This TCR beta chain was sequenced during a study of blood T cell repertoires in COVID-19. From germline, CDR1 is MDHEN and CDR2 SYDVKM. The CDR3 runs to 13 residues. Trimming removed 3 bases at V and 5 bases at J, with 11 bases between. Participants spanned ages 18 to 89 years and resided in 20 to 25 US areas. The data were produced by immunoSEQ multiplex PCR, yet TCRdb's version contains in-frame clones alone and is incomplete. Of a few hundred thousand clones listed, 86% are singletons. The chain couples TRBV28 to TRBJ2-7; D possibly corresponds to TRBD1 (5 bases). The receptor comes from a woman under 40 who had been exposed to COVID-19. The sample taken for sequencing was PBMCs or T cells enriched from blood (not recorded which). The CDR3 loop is CASSFPGPDEQYF. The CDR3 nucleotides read TGTGCCAGCAGTTTCCCAGGGCCTGACGAGCAGTACTTC.